This T cell receptor (beta chain) was captured in a study of T cell responses to AZD1222 COVID-19 vaccine. Germline V lookup: CDR1 SGHRS, CDR2 YFSETQ. V was cut by 0 bases and J by 1 base, with 11 bases left in between. CDR3 length: 15 residues. Clones were read by immunoSEQ multiplex PCR, and TCRdb kept only the in-frame ones, dropping some. The sample lists fewer than 300,000 clones; more than 80% were seen once. The sequencing used peripheral blood, collected on day 0 of AZD1222 vaccination. The TCR sequence derives from an adult in good health. This chain joins TRBV5-1 and TRBJ2-7; maybe TRBD1 (6 bases). The CDR3: CASSLVTGQSYEQYF. In DNA form, the CDR3 reads TGCGCCAGCAGCTTGGTGACAGGACAGTCCTACGAGCAGTACTTC.